These 29 T cell receptor beta chains originate from one sample sequenced in a study of CD8+ T cells in alopecia areata. RNA extraction was followed by reverse transcription into cDNA, which acted as the sequencing template. Some clones are missing from TCRdb's copy, which holds only in-frame ones; the method was immunoSEQ multiplex PCR. The table includes about 160,000 clones, over 80% detected once. This specimen was CD8+ T cells sorted from blood, taken at week 0. The receptor source for this set is a human donor with alopecia areata.

Comments on this clone: Within the sample, other DNA sequences also encode this same CDR3. The chain is built from TRBV25-1 and TRBJ2-1, with unresolved D. With 4 bases removed from V and 10 bases from J, the gap between germline ends came to 5 bases. From germline, CDR1 is MGHDK and CDR2 SYGVNS. This CDR3 comprises 10 residues. Here the CDR3 DNA reads TGTGCCAGCAGTGGAAGAGAGCAGTTCTTC. This sequence encodes CASSGREQFF.

The V call is TRBV10-2, the J call TRBJ2-7, with D tentatively TRBD1 (6 bases). V was cut by 0 bases and J by 4 bases, with 13 bases left in between. This CDR3 comprises 15 residues. Germline CDR1 WSHSY, CDR2 SAAADI. In DNA form, the CDR3 reads TGCGCCAGCAGTGAGTCATTTGGGGGCGGATACGAGCAGTACTTC. Translation: CASSESFGGGYEQYF.

J is TRBJ2-3 and V is TRBV9, with 9 bases matching TRBD2. There are 17 residues in the CDR3. The germline V gene has CDR1 SGDLS and CDR2 YYNGEE. The V gene end was trimmed by 4 bases and the J gene end by 4 bases; junction bases not matched to a gene: 13. The CDR3: CASSPRRAGGFADTQYF. Written as DNA, the CDR3 is TGTGCCAGCAGCCCACGTCGGGCGGGGGGGTTCGCAGATACGCAGTATTTT.

This clone was seen a single time. The rearrangement joins TRBV25-1 to TRBJ2-4; tentatively, D is TRBD1 or TRBD2 (5 bases each). The V and J ends lost 8 bases and 4 bases respectively, with 18 bases between them. The V gene's germline CDR1 is MGHDK and CDR2 SYGVNS. This CDR3 contains 15 residues. CDR3 in amino acids: CASLIGGPPKNIQYF. CDR3 bases: TGTGCCAGCCTCATTGGGGGACCTCCTAAAAACATTCAGTACTTC.

This clone was found once. V and J are TRBV19 and TRBJ2-1, with D possibly TRBD1 on 5 matching bases. Trimming left V 3 bases short and J 1 base short, with 7 bases between. This CDR3 region has 14 residues. Germline V gene lookup returns CDR1 LNHDA and CDR2 SQIVND (reference sequence). The CDR3 spells CASSMGPSYNEQFF. The DNA of the CDR3 is TGTGCCAGTAGTATGGGGCCGTCCTACAATGAGCAGTTCTTC.

V and J are TRBV9 and TRBJ1-4; D unresolved. Trimming left V 3 bases short and J 5 bases short, with 8 bases between. CDR1 and CDR2 (germline): SGDLS, YYNGEE. The CDR3 is made up of 13 amino acids. CDR3 protein: CASSGVSNEKLFF. The CDR3 DNA follows: TGTGCCAGCAGCGGCGTATCAAATGAAAAACTGTTTTTT.

About this clone itself: The sample has other DNA sequences that encode this CDR3 too. The chain links TRBV5-1 to TRBJ2-3, with D possibly TRBD1 on 8 matching bases. Germline assignment: CDR1 SGHRS and CDR2 YFSETQ. The CDR3 runs 15 residues. V lost 2 bases and J 3 bases, leaving 13 bases between the germline ends. In DNA form, the CDR3 reads TGCGCCAGCAGCTTAGGACAGGGAGGGACAGATACGCAGTATTTT. Its translation is CASSLGQGGTDTQYF. Full variable domain (rest looked up from reference TRBV5-1 and TRBJ2-3): KAGVTQTPRYLIKTRGQQVTLSCSPISGHRSVSWYQQTPGQGLQFLFEYFSETQRNKGNFPGRFSGRQFSNSRSEMNVSTLELGDSALYLCASSLGQGGTDTQYFGPGTRLTVL.

This chain uses TRBV30 with TRBJ2-7, with D possibly TRBD2 on 6 matching bases. The CDR3 covers 15 residues. Trimming took 5 bases from V and 3 from J, leaving 20 bases between them. The germline gives CDR1 GTSNPN, CDR2 SVGIG (reference sequence). The CDR3 reads CAWESGEVVHYEQYF. As DNA, the CDR3 is TGTGCCTGGGAGTCGGGGGAGGTGGTGCACTACGAGCAGTACTTC.

CDR3 protein: CASSVDGRAGETQYF. CDR3 DNA: TGTGCCAGCAGCGTAGATGGGAGGGCCGGGGAGACCCAGTACTTC. The V gene is TRBV9, the J gene TRBJ2-5, with 7 bases that match TRBD2. Germline V gene sequence: CDR1 SGDLS, CDR2 YYNGEE. The V gene end was trimmed by 0 bases and the J gene end by 5 bases; junction bases not matched to a gene: 7. This CDR3 has 15 residues.

The V call is TRBV4-1, the J call TRBJ2-7; 8 bases map to TRBD2. This CDR3 spans 14 amino acids. J was trimmed by 7 bases and V by 2 bases; bases with no gene match: 7. CDR1 and CDR2 from the germline V gene are MGHRA and YSYEKL. CDR3 DNA: TGCGCCAGCAGCCAATGGTTTAGCGGGATTGAGCAGTACTTC. It translates to CASSQWFSGIEQYF.

With regard to this clone: Other nucleotide sequences from this sample produce the same CDR3. The rearrangement joins TRBV5-1 to TRBJ2-7; 7 bases fit TRBD1. The CDR3 spans 14 residues. V lost 0 bases to trimming and J lost 5 bases; unmatched junction nucleotides: 5. In germline, CDR1 is SGHRS, CDR2 YFSETQ. CDR3 sequence: CASSLGQGDDEQYF. CDR3 DNA: TGCGCCAGCAGCTTGGGACAGGGAGACGACGAGCAGTACTTC.

The rearrangement uses TRBV5-4 and TRBJ2-5; tentatively, D is TRBD1 (6 bases). Germline V CDR1 and CDR2: SGHNT, YYREEE (reference sequence). This CDR3 is built from 11 residues. Between the trimmed V and J ends, which lost 5 bases and 5 bases, there was a span of 7 bases. CDR3 nucleotides: TGTGCCAGCAGTGACAGGGAGACCCAGTACTTC. Translated, it gives CASSDRETQYF.

CDR3 sequence reads: CASSYSAGSTDTQYF. The CDR3 nucleotides are TGTGCCAGCAGTTACTCCGCAGGGAGCACAGATACGCAGTATTTT. This chain joins TRBV6-5 and TRBJ2-3, with D possibly being TRBD1 (5 bases). The CDR3 has 15 amino acids. V lost 0 bases to trimming and J lost 0 bases, with 7 bases between them. Germline CDR1 MNHEY, CDR2 SVGAGI.

This chain connects TRBV29-1 to TRBJ1-2, with TRBD1 as a possible D gene (5 bases). There are 15 residues in the CDR3. Germline CDR1 reads SQVTM; CDR2 reads ANQGSEA. V lost 4 bases to trimming and J lost 4 bases, with 19 bases between them. Written as DNA, the CDR3 is TGCAGCGTTGGAGGAGATAGGGGCGGCGGCTATGGCTACACCTTC. Its protein product is CSVGGDRGGGYGYTF.

CDR3 residues: CSVDPSGTDTQYF. The CDR3 DNA reads as TGCAGCGTTGACCCTAGCGGAACAGATACGCAGTATTTT. V gene TRBV29-1 combines with J gene TRBJ2-3; 7 positions agree with TRBD2. The germline gives CDR1 SQVTM, CDR2 ANQGSEA. Unmatched junction bases numbered 3, after V lost 3 bases and J lost 3 bases. This CDR3 contains 13 residues.

CDR3 protein: CASSYSDFPTGELFF. The CDR3 DNA follows: TGTGCCAGCAGTTACTCGGACTTTCCCACCGGGGAGCTGTTTTTT. This rearrangement joins TRBV6-5 to TRBJ2-2; TRBD2 is a possible D gene (5 bases). The CDR3 runs to 15 residues. Germline CDR1 MNHEY, CDR2 SVGAGI. V lost 0 bases and J lost 4, with 9 bases in between.

V usage is TRBV7-9 and J usage is TRBJ1-2; D gene ambiguous. Germline V CDR1 and CDR2: SEHNR, FQNEAQ (reference sequence). V shed 5 bases and J shed 4 bases, with 26 bases lying between them. The CDR3 totals 18 residues. In nucleotides, the CDR3 is TGTGCCAGCAGCCCTGACGGAAATCCCCCTCCCGGCAGCTATGGCTACACCTTC. Amino acid sequence: CASSPDGNPPPGSYGYTF.

Worth noting for this clone: Different DNA sequences within this sample yield the same CDR3. V and J are TRBV29-1 and TRBJ2-7; D may be TRBD1 (5 bases). CDR3 length: 12 amino acids. V dropped 1 base and J dropped 3 bases, with 7 bases sitting between them. The germline gives CDR1 SQVTM, CDR2 ANQGSEA. CDR3 loop: CSVEGDSYEQYF. The CDR3 DNA is TGCAGCGTTGAAGGCGACAGCTACGAGCAGTACTTC.

This clone was counted only a few times. The identical CDR3 is also encoded by other nucleotide sequences in the sample. V is TRBV29-1 and J is TRBJ2-1; D might be TRBD1 (6 bases). The germline CDR1 and CDR2 sequences are SQVTM and ANQGSEA. V was clipped by 0 bases and J by 0 bases, with 12 bases between them. This CDR3 spans 16 amino acids. CDR3 region: CSVEDPDRSSYNEQFF. CDR3 nucleotides: TGCAGCGTTGAAGATCCCGACAGGAGCTCCTACAATGAGCAGTTCTTC.

V and J are TRBV11-2 and TRBJ1-1; D is unresolved. The germline V gene has CDR1 SGHAT and CDR2 FQNNGV. Trimming removed 3 bases from V and 3 bases from J, with 8 bases in between. The CDR3 spans 13 residues. In nucleotides, the CDR3 is TGTGCCAGCAGCTTTGGTCCAGACACTGAAGCTTTCTTT. Protein product: CASSFGPDTEAFF.

CDR3 sequence: CSGLTGSPLWNYGYTF. The CDR3 nucleotides are TGCAGCGGCCTGACAGGGTCTCCCTTGTGGAACTATGGCTACACCTTC. This rearrangement joins TRBV29-1 to TRBJ1-2, with 7 bases matching TRBD1. The junction had 16 bases not matched to a gene; V was cut back by 7 bases and J by 2 bases. The CDR3 has 16 amino acids. Germline-derived CDR1 and CDR2 are SQVTM and ANQGSEA.

This clone was recorded once. The V call is TRBV11-2, the J call TRBJ2-7; 7 bases agree with TRBD1. The trim removed 8 bases at V and 0 bases at J, leaving 4 bases unmatched. The germline CDR1 and CDR2 sequences are SGHAT and FQNNGV. This CDR3 has 13 amino acids. CDR3 DNA: TGTGCCAGCTTGACAGGGCCCTCCTACGAGCAGTACTTC. Translation: CASLTGPSYEQYF. The whole variable domain, filled in from reference TRBV11-2 and TRBJ2-7, reads EAGVAQSPRYKIIEKRQSVAFWCNPISGHATLYWYQQILGQGPKLLIQFQNNGVVDDSQLPKDRFSAERLKGVDSTLKIQPAKLEDSAVYLCASLTGPSYEQYFGPGTRLTVT.

This sequence joins TRBV6-4 and TRBJ2-1, with TRBD2 identical over 8 bases. After removal of 0 bases from V and 2 bases from J, the junction contained 0 bases not matched to a gene. CDR1 and CDR2 from the germline V gene are MRHNA and SNTAGT. The CDR3 sequence is 15 residues long. The DNA for the CDR3 is TGTGCCAGCAGTGACTCCGGGGGGGCCTACAATGAGCAGTTCTTC. It codes for CASSDSGGAYNEQFF.

The chain has TRBV7-8 and TRBJ2-1, with TRBD2 identical over 7 bases. CDR1 SGHVS and CDR2 FQNEAQ come from the germline V gene. The CDR3 spans 18 residues. J gave up 1 base and V 2 bases, and 11 bases lay outside the gene matches. The DNA of the CDR3 is TGTGCCAGCAGCTTACCCCTCTCGTGGGAGGGGTCCTACAATGAGCAGTTCTTC. Its translation is CASSLPLSWEGSYNEQFF.

CDR3 in amino acids: CASSPIPLHGQTYEQYF. The CDR3 DNA sequence: TGTGCCAGCAGTCCGATTCCATTACACGGCCAAACCTACGAGCAGTACTTC. The chain uses TRBV27 and TRBJ2-7; D unclear. This CDR3 is built from 17 residues. V was pared by 5 bases and J by 2 bases, with 22 bases between. The germline CDR1 and CDR2 sequences are MNHEY and SMNVEV (reference sequence).

The rearrangement links TRBV5-4 to TRBJ1-2, with 11 positions matching TRBD1. Losses at the gene ends were 5 bases for V and 8 bases for J; bases not matched to a gene: 5. CDR1 and CDR2 (germline): SGHNT, YYREEE (reference sequence). This CDR3 is built from 13 residues. For the CDR3, the DNA is TGTGCCAGCAGGTCCGGGACAGGGGGAGGCTACACCTTC. Translation: CASRSGTGGGYTF. The variable domain in full, with the rest retrieved from reference TRBV5-4 and TRBJ1-2, is ETGVTQSPTHLIKTRGQQVTLRCSSQSGHNTVSWYQQALGQGPQFIFQYYREEENGRGNFPPRFSGLQFPNYSSELNVNALELDDSALYLCASRSGTGGGYTFGSGTRLTVV.

The genes are TRBV18 and TRBJ2-3; TRBD2 matches 8 bases. This CDR3 is 14 amino acids long. The J segment lost 0 bases and the V segment lost 4 bases, leaving 0 bases of the junction unmatched. Germline-derived CDR1 and CDR2 are KGHSH and LQKENI. CDR3 region: CASSLAGSTDTQYF. CDR3 DNA: TGTGCCAGCTCACTAGCGGGAAGCACAGATACGCAGTATTTT.

This clone was recorded at least ten times. The V and J genes are TRBV6-1 and TRBJ2-3; TRBD2 agrees at 14 bases. V shed 3 bases and J 4 bases; nucleotides not matched to a gene: 0. Germline assignment: CDR1 MNHNS and CDR2 SASEGT. This CDR3 spans 15 amino acids. CDR3 in amino acids: CASSETSGGADTQYF. CDR3 sequence (DNA): TGTGCCAGCAGTGAGACTAGCGGGGGGGCAGATACGCAGTATTTT.

The chain has TRBV7-9 and TRBJ1-1; D uncertain. V lost 6 bases, J lost 4 bases, and 9 bases lay in between. The CDR3 is made up of 12 amino acids. Germline V gives CDR1 SEHNR, CDR2 FQNEAQ (reference sequence). The CDR3, as DNA: TGTGCCAGCAGGGACCCCGGCACTGAAGCTTTCTTT. It is translated as CASRDPGTEAFF.